This TCR beta chain comes out of a study of identifying expanded T cells in peripheral blood. Study-level findings and limits: Variance in clone template counts between approximately two-week samples significantly increased with total template count across all healthy donors. Technical replicates showed about 1.2 changed clones; about 2 weeks 15 to 20; four weeks 19.

Sequencing was performed with immunoSEQ multiplex PCR; in TCRdb, only in-frame clones are kept and a portion is missing. The sample lists approximately 100,000 clones, roughly 85% occurring once. Healthy donors had no documented immune events, such as infections, while sampled. Concerning this clone: Its antigen is not identified.

V lost 7 bases and J lost 3, with 13 bases in between. The CDR3 totals 13 residues. Germline CDR1 and CDR2: SGHRS and YFSETQ. Sequencing used blood. This rearrangement joins TRBV5-1 to TRBJ1-1; maybe TRBD1 (5 bases). The sequence came from a person between 18 and 69 years old in good health. The CDR3 protein is CASASGGDTEAFF. CDR3 nucleotides: TGCGCCAGCGCCTCCGGAGGGGACACTGAAGCTTTCTTT.